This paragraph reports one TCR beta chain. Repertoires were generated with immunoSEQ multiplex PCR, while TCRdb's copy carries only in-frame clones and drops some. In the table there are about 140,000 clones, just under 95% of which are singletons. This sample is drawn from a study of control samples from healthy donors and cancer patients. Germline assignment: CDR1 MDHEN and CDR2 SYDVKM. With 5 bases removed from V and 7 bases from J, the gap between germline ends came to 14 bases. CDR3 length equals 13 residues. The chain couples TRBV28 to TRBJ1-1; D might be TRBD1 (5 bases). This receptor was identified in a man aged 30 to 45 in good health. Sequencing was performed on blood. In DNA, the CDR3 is TGTGCCAGCAGTCCCCCGTCGACAGATGAAGCTTTCTTT. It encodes CASSPPSTDEAFF.